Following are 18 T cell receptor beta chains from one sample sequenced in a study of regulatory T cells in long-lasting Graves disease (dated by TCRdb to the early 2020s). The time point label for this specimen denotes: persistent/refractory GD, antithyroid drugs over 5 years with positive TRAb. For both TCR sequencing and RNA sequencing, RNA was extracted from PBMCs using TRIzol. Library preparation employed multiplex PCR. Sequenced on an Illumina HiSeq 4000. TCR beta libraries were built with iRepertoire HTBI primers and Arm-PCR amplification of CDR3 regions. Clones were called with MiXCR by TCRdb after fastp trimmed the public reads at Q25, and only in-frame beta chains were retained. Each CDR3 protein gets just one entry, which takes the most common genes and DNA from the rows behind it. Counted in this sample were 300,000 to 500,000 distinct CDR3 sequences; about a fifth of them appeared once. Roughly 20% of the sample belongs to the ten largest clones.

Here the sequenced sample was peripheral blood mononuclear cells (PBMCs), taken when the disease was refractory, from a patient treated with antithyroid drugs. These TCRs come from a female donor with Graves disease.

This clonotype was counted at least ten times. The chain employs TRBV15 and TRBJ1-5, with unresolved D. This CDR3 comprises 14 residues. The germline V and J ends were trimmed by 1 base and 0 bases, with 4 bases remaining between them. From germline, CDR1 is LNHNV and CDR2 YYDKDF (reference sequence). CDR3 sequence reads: CATSRGNSNQPQHF. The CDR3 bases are TGTGCCACCAGCAGAGGGAATAGCAATCAGCCCCAGCATTTT.

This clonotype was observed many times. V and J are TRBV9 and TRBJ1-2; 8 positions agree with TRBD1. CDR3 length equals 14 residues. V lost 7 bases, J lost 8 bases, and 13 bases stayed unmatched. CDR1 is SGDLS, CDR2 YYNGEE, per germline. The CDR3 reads CASANSDRAGGYTF. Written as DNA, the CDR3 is TGTGCCAGCGCTAACTCGGACAGGGCCGGCGGCTACACCTTC. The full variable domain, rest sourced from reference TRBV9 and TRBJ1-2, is DSGVTQTPKHLITATGQRVTLRCSPRSGDLSVYWYQQSLDQGLQFLIQYYNGEERAKGNILERFSAQQFPDLHSELNLSSLELGDSALYFCASANSDRAGGYTFGSGTRLTVV.

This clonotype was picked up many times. The CDR3 DNA reads TGTGCCAGCAGTTTGGGGATCGACTATGGCTACACCTTC. Translation gives CASSLGIDYGYTF. The chain is built from TRBV6-5 and TRBJ1-2; D is ambiguous. The V end was cut by 4 bases, the J end by 3 bases, with 9 bases between. This CDR3 spans 13 amino acids. The germline gives CDR1 MNHEY, CDR2 SVGAGI.

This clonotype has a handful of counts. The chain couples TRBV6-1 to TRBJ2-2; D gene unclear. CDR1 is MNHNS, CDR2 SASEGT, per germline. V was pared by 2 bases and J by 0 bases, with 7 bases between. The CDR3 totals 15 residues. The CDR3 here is CASSEMATNTGELFF. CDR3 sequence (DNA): TGTGCCAGCAGTGAAATGGCTACGAACACCGGGGAGCTGTTTTTT.

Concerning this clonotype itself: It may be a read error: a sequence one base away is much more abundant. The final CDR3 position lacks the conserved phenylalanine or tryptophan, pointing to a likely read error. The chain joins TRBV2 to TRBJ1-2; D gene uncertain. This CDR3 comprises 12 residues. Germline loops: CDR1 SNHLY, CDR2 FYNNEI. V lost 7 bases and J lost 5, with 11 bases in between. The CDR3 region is CASKERLYGYTS. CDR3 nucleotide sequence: TGTGCCAGCAAGGAGCGTCTATATGGCTACACCTCC.

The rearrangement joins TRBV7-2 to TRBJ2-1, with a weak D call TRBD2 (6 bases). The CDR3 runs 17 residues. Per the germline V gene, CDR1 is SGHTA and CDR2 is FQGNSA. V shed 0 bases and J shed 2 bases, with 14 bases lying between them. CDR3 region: CASSLAISAGTYNEQFF. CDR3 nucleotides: TGTGCCAGCAGCTTAGCGATTTCGGCGGGAACCTACAATGAGCAGTTCTTC.

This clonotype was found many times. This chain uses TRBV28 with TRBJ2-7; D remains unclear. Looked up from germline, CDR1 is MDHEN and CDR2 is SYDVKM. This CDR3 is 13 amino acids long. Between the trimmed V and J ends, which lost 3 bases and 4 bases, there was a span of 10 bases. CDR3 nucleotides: TGTGCCAGCAGTTTCTCCGGGCGTTACGAGCAGTACTTC. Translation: CASSFSGRYEQYF. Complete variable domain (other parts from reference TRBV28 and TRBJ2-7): DVKVTQSSRYLVKRTGEKVFLECVQDMDHENMFWYRQDPGLGLRLIYFSYDVKMKEKGDIPEGYSVSREKKERFSLILESASTNQTSMYLCASSFSGRYEQYFGPGTRLTVT.

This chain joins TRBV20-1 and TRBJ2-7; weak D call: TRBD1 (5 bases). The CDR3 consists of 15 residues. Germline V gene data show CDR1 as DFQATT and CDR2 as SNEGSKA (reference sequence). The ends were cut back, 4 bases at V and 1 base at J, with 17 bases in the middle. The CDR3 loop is CSAKRQPRLSYEQYF. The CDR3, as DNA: TGCAGTGCTAAGCGACAGCCTAGACTTTCCTACGAGCAGTACTTC.

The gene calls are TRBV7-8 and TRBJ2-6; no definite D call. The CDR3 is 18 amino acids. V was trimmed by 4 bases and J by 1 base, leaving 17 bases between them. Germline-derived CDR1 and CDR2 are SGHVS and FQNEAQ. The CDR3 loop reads CASSSVKGGWSGANVLTF. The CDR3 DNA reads TGTGCCAGCAGCTCGGTTAAGGGTGGTTGGTCTGGGGCCAACGTCCTGACTTTC.

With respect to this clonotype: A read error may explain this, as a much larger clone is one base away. The CDR3 loop reads CASSYPLVGAEQYF. CDR3 sequence (DNA): TGTGCCAGCAGTTACCCCCTTGTAGGGGCCGAGCAGTACTTC. This chain uses TRBV6-5 with TRBJ2-7; D might be TRBD1 (5 bases). This CDR3 comprises 14 residues. Per germline, CDR1 MNHEY and CDR2 SVGAGI. V lost 2 bases and J 6 bases, leaving 14 bases between the germline ends.

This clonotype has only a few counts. Here the CDR3 DNA reads TGTGCCAGCAGTTACAGGACAGGGGTGAACACTGAAGCTTTCTTT. It yields the protein CASSYRTGVNTEAFF. The chain combines TRBV6-2 or TRBV6-3 with TRBJ1-1, with 9 nucleotides matching TRBD1. In germline, CDR1 is MNHEY, CDR2 SVGEGT. The CDR3 length is 15 residues. The V and J ends lost 2 bases and 0 bases, in that order; junction bases with no gene match: 1.

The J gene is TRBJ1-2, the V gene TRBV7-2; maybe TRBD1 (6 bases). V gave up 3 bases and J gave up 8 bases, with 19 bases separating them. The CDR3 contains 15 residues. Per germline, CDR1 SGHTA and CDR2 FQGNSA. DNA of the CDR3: TGTGCCAGCAGCTTTGGGGGACAACCCATGGGGGGCTACACCTTC. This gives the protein CASSFGGQPMGGYTF.

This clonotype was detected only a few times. The DNA of the CDR3 is TGTGCCAGCAGCTTAGGTCGGCAGCCCTCCTCCTACGAGCAGTACTTC. Translated: CASSLGRQPSSYEQYF. This chain uses TRBV7-8 with TRBJ2-7, with unresolved D. This CDR3 has 16 residues. Germline V gives CDR1 SGHVS, CDR2 FQNEAQ. The V end was cut by 1 base, the J end by 0 bases, with 13 bases between.

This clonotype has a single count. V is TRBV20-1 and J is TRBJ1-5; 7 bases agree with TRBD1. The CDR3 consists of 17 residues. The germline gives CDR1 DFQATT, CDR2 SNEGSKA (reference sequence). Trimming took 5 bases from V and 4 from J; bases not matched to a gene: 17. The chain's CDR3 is CSAPLIKTGIVNQPQHF. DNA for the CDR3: TGCAGTGCTCCCCTAATTAAGACAGGGATTGTGAATCAGCCCCAGCATTTT.

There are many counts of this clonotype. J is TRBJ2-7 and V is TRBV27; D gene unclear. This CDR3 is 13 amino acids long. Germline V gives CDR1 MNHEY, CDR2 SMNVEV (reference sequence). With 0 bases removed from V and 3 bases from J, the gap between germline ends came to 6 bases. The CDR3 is CASSLSMGYEQYF. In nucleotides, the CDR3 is TGTGCCAGCAGTTTATCGATGGGCTACGAGCAGTACTTC.

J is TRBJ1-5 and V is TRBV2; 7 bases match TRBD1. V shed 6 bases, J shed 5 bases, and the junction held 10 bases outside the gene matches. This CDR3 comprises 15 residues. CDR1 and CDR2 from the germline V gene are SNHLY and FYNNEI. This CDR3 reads CASSPDRVRDQPQHF. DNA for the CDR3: TGTGCCAGCAGCCCCGACAGGGTACGGGATCAGCCCCAGCATTTT.

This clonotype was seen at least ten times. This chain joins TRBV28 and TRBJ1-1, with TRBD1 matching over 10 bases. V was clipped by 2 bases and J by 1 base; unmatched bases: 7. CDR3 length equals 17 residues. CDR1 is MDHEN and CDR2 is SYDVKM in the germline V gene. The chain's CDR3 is CASSLRGGTGANTEAFF. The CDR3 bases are TGTGCCAGCAGTTTAAGGGGTGGGACAGGGGCGAACACTGAAGCTTTCTTT. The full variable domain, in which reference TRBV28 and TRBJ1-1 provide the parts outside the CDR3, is DVKVTQSSRYLVKRTGEKVFLECVQDMDHENMFWYRQDPGLGLRLIYFSYDVKMKEKGDIPEGYSVSREKKERFSLILESASTNQTSMYLCASSLRGGTGANTEAFFGQGTRLTVV.

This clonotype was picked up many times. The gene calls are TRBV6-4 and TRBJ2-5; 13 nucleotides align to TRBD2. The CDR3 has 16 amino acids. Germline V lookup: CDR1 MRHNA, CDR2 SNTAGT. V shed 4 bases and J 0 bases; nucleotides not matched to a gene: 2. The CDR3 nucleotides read TGTGCCAGCAGTGCACTAGCGGGAGGGTACCAAGAGACCCAGTACTTC. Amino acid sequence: CASSALAGGYQETQYF.